This record concerns one TCR beta chain sequence. Related graft donors supplied nonmyeloablative bone marrow transplants, and mixed chimerism was transient. Thawed PBMCs were FACS-sorted into unstimulated CD4+CD25+CD127- regulatory T cells, CD4+CD25- non-regulatory cells, CD4 and CD8 cells. Per germline, CDR1 MDHEN and CDR2 SYDVKM. The CDR3 consists of 15 residues. Trimming stripped 7 bases from V and 3 bases from J, with 15 bases between. The sample belongs to a study of Tregs in tolerant kidney transplant recipients. This table comes from immunoSEQ multiplex PCR, and its TCRdb copy is limited to in-frame clones, with some not included. Here the sample spans 50,000 or so clones, about 91% being singletons.

The chain carries TRBV28 and TRBJ1-4; D possibly corresponds to TRBD1 (5 bases). This TCR was recovered from a human patient who received a combined kidney and bone marrow transplant. The T cells may come from the graft donor. The sequences come from CD8+ T cells from blood (PBMCs), collected 24 months after the transplant. Written as DNA, the CDR3 is TGTGCCAGCATCACGTATAGGGGCTCTAATGAAAAACTGTTTTTT. Translated: CASITYRGSNEKLFF.